This record looks at one T cell receptor beta chain sequence and its context. Its antigen is still unknown. It has no much larger one-base neighbor in the sample; base qualities were not kept. Reading from cysteine to phenylalanine, the CDR3 counts 16 amino acids. Only the CDR3 region is kept as DNA, spanning 48 bases read in frame from base 1. Reading the germline V gene gives CDR1 MGHDK and CDR2 SYGVNS. V is clipped by 1 base and J by 4 bases, and the sequence between their germline boundaries is 15 bases long. This specimen belongs to a study of blood T cell repertoires in COVID-19 (dated by TCRdb to between 2020 and 2021). Regarding the study in general: The collaborator samples originated in the United States, Italy and Spain and spanned the acute and convalescent phases of COVID-19. Where available, HLA class I and class II types were taken from metadata supplied by the sample provider and were not determined by assay-based typing. Samples were obtained from the ongoing ImmuneRACE study (first 160 participants) and from 950 to 1,500 subjects provided by 6 global collaborators. A freely available public database, intended as a resource for researchers studying the immune response to SARS-CoV-2, is where the repertoires were released. The material from the prospective study consisted of cDNA or gDNA derived from T cells, B-cell-depleted T cells, or PBMCs. Nearly every sample came with metadata listing a de-identified subject ID, COVID-19 status, age in years and sex. The dataset comprised deeply sampled blood TCRbeta repertoires from subjects exposed to, actively infected with, or recovered from COVID-19.

Each collaborating institution followed its own protocols to collect whole blood in K2EDTA tubes. For TCRbeta analysis, collaborator samples were shipped as frozen whole blood, as isolated PBMCs, or as DNA extracted from either sample type. On the study overall, not on this receptor specifically: How much clinical and demographic metadata was included differed by source and by participant, and the metadata was provided uncurated.

The immunoSEQ Assay, a bias-controlled multiplex PCR, was used to amplify TCRbeta CDR3 regions from genomic DNA. As for the original processing: The number of nucleated cells in each sample was estimated by amplification of reference gene primers within the assay. To quantify the absolute abundance of each unique TCRbeta CDR3 rearrangement, sequence reads were collapsed and filtered. For each sample, productive Simpson clonality was calculated as the square root of Simpson's diversity index across productive rearrangements. The table was pulled from immuneACCESS by TCRdb, which kept in-frame rearrangements only. Such tables lose some clones; where checked, under half of the loss comes from unresolved V genes, and the rest has no known cause. The V and J calls and clone size are taken from that table; D and trimming were inferred from the DNA. The sample data list roughly 14,000 clones, and around 85% of these were observed just once. The ten most abundant clones make up roughly 17% of the sample.

The source of this sequence is a human donor with active COVID-19. The donor label of this sample is uncertain. The chain couples TRBV25-1 to TRBJ2-3, with no confident D gene call. Material for sequencing was peripheral blood. Here is the DNA: TGTGCCAGCAGTGAATCCAACTCCCATTACCCAGATACGCAGTATTTT. It codes for CASSESNSHYPDTQYF.